Presented here are 2 T cell receptor beta chains from one specimen sequenced in a study of T cells after yellow fever vaccination. TCRdb passed the 5' RACE reads through MiXCR, listing each CDR3 protein once. The repertoire holds 300,000 or so distinct CDR3 sequences, 10% to 15% seen once, with about 0.51% in the top ten. The sample consisted of CD4+ T cells sorted from PBMCs, taken 45 days after the yellow fever booster vaccination. Receptors were obtained from a man aged 25 to 40 who received the YFV17D yellow fever vaccine.

The rearrangement uses TRBV11-2 and TRBJ2-1; 14 positions match TRBD2. V shed 6 bases and J 2 bases; nucleotides not matched to a gene: 9. The CDR3 extends over 18 amino acids. The germline V gene encodes CDR1 SGHAT and CDR2 FQNNGV. CDR3 sequence reads: CASSTGMTSGRAYNEQFF. CDR3 in DNA: TGTGCCAGCAGTACAGGGATGACTAGCGGGAGGGCCTACAATGAGCAGTTCTTC.

The chain recombines TRBV15 with TRBJ2-3, with 8 nucleotides matching TRBD1. CDR3 length: 16 amino acids. J lost 3 bases, V lost 4 bases, and 9 bases had no gene match. In germline, CDR1 is LNHNV, CDR2 YYDKDF (reference sequence). DNA for the CDR3: TGTGCCACCAGCACCAGACAGGGGACGGGAACAGATACGCAGTATTTT. Its protein is CATSTRQGTGTDTQYF.